What follows describes a single T cell receptor (beta chain). The antigen remains unidentified. Unsorted samples relied on tens of millions of PBMCs, which served as the source of genomic DNA. These data are taken from a study of shared clonotypes between healthy human individuals. Method: immunoSEQ multiplex PCR; TCRdb's copy keeps in-frame clones and lacks some. This table holds hundreds of thousands of clones, 75% to 85% found once. V was shortened by 8 bases and J by 2 bases, with 18 bases between the two germline ends. Germline V gene lookup returns CDR1 WNHNN and CDR2 SYGVQD (reference sequence). The CDR3 is 15 amino acids. Study findings and constraints: The low donor count limited represented genetic and exposure-history diversity.

The sequenced sample consisted of PBMCs. The chain employs TRBV10-1 and TRBJ2-5; the D is unclear. The TCR originated in a middle-aged woman in good health. Some clones in this sample may be carry-over from other donors' samples. The DNA for the CDR3 is TGCGCCAGCGAACCCTCTGGGGTGCCGCAAGAGACCCAGTACTTC. The encoded protein is CASEPSGVPQETQYF.